A selection of T cell receptor beta chains follows, all from one sample in a study of vaccination effects on CD4 cells after COVID-19. Their antigens remain unidentified. Here immunoSEQ multiplex PCR was the method, and the copy in TCRdb shows in-frame clones only, minus some. The sample includes tens of thousands of clones, approximately 77% of them seen just once. The material sequenced was CD4+ T cells from PBMCs cultured with HCoV-NL63 spike peptides, taken before COVID-19 vaccination. The receptors originated from a human donor who received a COVID-19 vaccine. CDR3s include the opening cysteine and the closing phenylalanine or tryptophan. D genes are given only for firm matches. Clone sizes are given selectively: once, few, many, or a class where the clone is expanded.

TGTGCCAGCAGCCCCAAAAGACTAGCGGGGGGACAAGAAGATGAGCAGTTCTTC CASSPKRLAGGQEDEQFF TRBD2 once TRBJ2-1 TRBV9
TGTGCCAGCAGCTTATTAGGACAGGGAAGAGGGCCCCAGCATTTT CASSLLGQGRGPQHF TRBD1 - TRBJ1-5 TRBV7-8
TGTGCCAGCCACAGCGGGTACCAAGAGACCCAGTACTTC CASHSGYQETQYF - - TRBJ2-5 TRBV7-9
TGTGCCAGCAGTCCCGACAGGGTTGGCTACGAGCAGTACTTC CASSPDRVGYEQYF TRBD1 - TRBJ2-7 TRBV2
TGTGCCAGCAGTCCCCCAGGGAATTCGGATACGCAGTATTTT CASSPPGNSDTQYF - - TRBJ2-3 TRBV6-6
TGTGCCAGTAGTATACAGCGCAACACCGGGGAGCTGTTTTTT CASSIQRNTGELFF - - TRBJ2-2 TRBV19
TGTGCCAGCAGCTTGTTTGCGACAGGGTCCAATGAGCAGTTCTTC CASSLFATGSNEQFF TRBD1 - TRBJ2-1 TRBV5-4
TGTGCCAGCAGCCCCCCCGGGCAGCAGTACTCACCCCTCCACTTT CASSPPGQQYSPLHF - - TRBJ1-6 TRBV7-2
TGTGCCAGCTCAGACAGGGGCTCTGGAAACACCATATATTTT CASSDRGSGNTIYF TRBD1 - TRBJ1-3 TRBV19
TGTGCCAGCAGCTTAGAAGGGGAGCTGTTTTTT CASSLEGELFF - - TRBJ2-2 TRBV7-2
- CASSSSTGSYEQYF - few TRBJ2-7 TRBV6-6
TGTGCCAGTAGCAGGACAGGGGGCTCCTACGAGCAGTACTTC CASSRTGGSYEQYF TRBD1 - TRBJ2-7 TRBV19
TGTGCCAGCAGCCGGAAGACCGGGGCTGGGGCCAACGTCCTGACTTTC CASSRKTGAGANVLTF - - TRBJ2-6 TRBV3-1/TRBV3-2
TGTGCCAGCAGCCTAAGACAGGGCTACGAGCAGTACTTC CASSLRQGYEQYF TRBD1 once TRBJ2-7 TRBV3-1/TRBV3-2
TGTGCCAGCAGTCGCAGGTGGGCGGGAGGGGACAATGAGCAGTTCTTC CASSRRWAGGDNEQFF TRBD2 - TRBJ2-1 TRBV2
TGTGCCAGCAGCTGGGACAGGGGGTTCTACGAGCAGTACTTC CASSWDRGFYEQYF TRBD1 - TRBJ2-7 TRBV5-6
TGCGCCAGCAGCTTGGGGGGCCAAGAGACCCAGTACTTC CASSLGGQETQYF - once TRBJ2-5 TRBV5-1
TGTGCCAGCAGTTTAGCGGTCCAGCGGGGATCATACGAGCAGTACTTC CASSLAVQRGSYEQYF TRBD2 - TRBJ2-7 TRBV28
TGTGCCAGCAGTGAAGGTGACAGGGGCACAGATACGCAGTATTTT CASSEGDRGTDTQYF TRBD1 once TRBJ2-3 TRBV2
TGTGCCAGCAGCCTTCACGGGGGGGGAGACTATGGCTACACCTTC CASSLHGGGDYGYTF - - TRBJ1-2 TRBV7-2
TGTGCCAGCAGTGAAGCGGGCACAGATACGCAGTATTTT CASSEAGTDTQYF - - TRBJ2-3 TRBV2
TGCGCCAGCAGCTTGGTTCCCGACAGTCGCAAAGATACGCAGTATTTT CASSLVPDSRKDTQYF - - TRBJ2-3 TRBV5-1
TGTGCCAGCAGCTTAAGGAAAAAGGTTGGGGGAACGGAGACCCAGTACTTC CASSLRKKVGGTETQYF - - TRBJ2-5 TRBV13
TGTGCCAGCAGTCGGACAGGGATCGGCACAGATACGCAGTATTTT CASSRTGIGTDTQYF TRBD1 - TRBJ2-3 TRBV6-5
TGTGCCAGTAGTATTTCAGGCAGCAAAAATGAAAAACTGTTTTTT CASSISGSKNEKLFF - once TRBJ1-4 TRBV19
TGTGCCAGCAGTTCAGGAGACCACAATGAGCAGTTCTTC CASSSGDHNEQFF - - TRBJ2-1 TRBV6-2/TRBV6-3
TGTGCCAGCAGCTTCCAATTCTGGGTACCGGGTCCAGGGGTCTACGAGCAGTACTTC CASSFQFWVPGPGVYEQYF - - TRBJ2-7 TRBV21-1
TGTGCCATCAAGAACGACAGGGATCAGCCCCAGCATTTT CAIKNDRDQPQHF TRBD1 - TRBJ1-5 TRBV10-3
TGTGCCAGCAGCTTGGTCGGAAAGGCACTCTACGAGCAGTACTTC CASSLVGKALYEQYF - - TRBJ2-7 TRBV5-6
TGTGCCAGCAGCGGGAACTTACCAAATAATTCACCCCTCCACTTT CASSGNLPNNSPLHF - few TRBJ1-6 TRBV6-6
TGTGCCAGCAGGTTATTACAGGGGGCGGACGGCTACACCTTC CASRLLQGADGYTF TRBD1 few TRBJ1-2 TRBV6-6
TGTGCCAGCAGCCCGGGGCTAGTTATCCAATCCGATGAGCAGTTCTTC CASSPGLVIQSDEQFF - - TRBJ2-1 TRBV7-2
TGTGCCAGCAGCAAAGAAGGGACAGGGGATCCCGCCGGGGAGCTGTTTTTT CASSKEGTGDPAGELFF - - TRBJ2-2 TRBV21-1
TGTGCCAGTACCGGGACAGGGGGCGTTGGGGGCTATGGCTACACCTTC CASTGTGGVGGYGYTF TRBD1 - TRBJ1-2 TRBV19
TGCAGCGTTGCACCGGGACAGGGGATTCTTGAGCAGTTCTTC CSVAPGQGILEQFF TRBD1 - TRBJ2-1 TRBV29-1
TGCAGTGCTAGAGGACCGGAGGGATTCTTC CSARGPEGFF - once TRBJ2-1 TRBV20-1
TGTGCCAGCCAAAGCTCCTACGAGCAGTACTTC CASQSSYEQYF - - TRBJ2-7 TRBV2
TGTGCCAGCAGCTCGACTAGCTTCAATGAGCAGTTCTTC CASSSTSFNEQFF TRBD2 - TRBJ2-1 TRBV11-3
TGTGCCAGCAGCCATCCCCAGAACACTGAAGCTTTCTTT CASSHPQNTEAFF - - TRBJ1-1 TRBV3-1/TRBV3-2
TGTGCCAGCAGTCCTCAGGCGATCTTTGCCCCCTACGAGCAGTACTTC CASSPQAIFAPYEQYF - - TRBJ2-7 TRBV27